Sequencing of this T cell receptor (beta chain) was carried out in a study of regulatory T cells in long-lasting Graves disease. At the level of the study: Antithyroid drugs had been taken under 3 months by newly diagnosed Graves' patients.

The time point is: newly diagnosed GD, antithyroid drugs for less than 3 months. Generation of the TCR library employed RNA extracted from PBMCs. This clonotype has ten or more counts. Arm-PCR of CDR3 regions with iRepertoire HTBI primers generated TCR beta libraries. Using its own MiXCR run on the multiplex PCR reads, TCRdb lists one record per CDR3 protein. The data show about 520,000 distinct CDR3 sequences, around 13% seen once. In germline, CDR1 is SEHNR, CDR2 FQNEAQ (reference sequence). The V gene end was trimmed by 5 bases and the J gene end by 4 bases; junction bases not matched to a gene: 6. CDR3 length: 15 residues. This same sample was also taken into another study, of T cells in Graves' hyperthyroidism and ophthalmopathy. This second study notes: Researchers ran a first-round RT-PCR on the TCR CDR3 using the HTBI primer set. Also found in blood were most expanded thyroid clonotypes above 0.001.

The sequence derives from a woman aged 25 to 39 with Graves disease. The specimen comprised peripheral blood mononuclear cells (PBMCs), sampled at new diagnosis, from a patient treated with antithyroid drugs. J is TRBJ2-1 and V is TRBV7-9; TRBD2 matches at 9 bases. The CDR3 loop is CASSTSGRIYNEQFF. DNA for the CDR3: TGTGCCAGCAGCACAAGCGGGAGGATTTACAATGAGCAGTTCTTC.